The 10 T cell receptor beta chains below come from one sample, sequenced in a study of fetal regulatory T cell absence and autoimmunity. Sequenced by immunoSEQ multiplex PCR; TCRdb stores in-frame clones only, minus some. Altogether about 95,000 clones are present, roughly 70% being singletons, with the ten largest covering less than 2.5%. Sequencing input: pancreas tissue. These receptors all stem from a male donor with IPEX syndrome.

The chain uses TRBV6-5 and TRBJ1-5, with D unresolved. Between the trimmed V and J ends, which lost 0 bases and 7 bases, there was a span of 13 bases. Germline CDR1 MNHEY, CDR2 SVGAGI. The CDR3 loop spans 15 amino acids. Written as DNA, the CDR3 is TGTGCCAGCAGTTACTCCCGAAGGGTCGGGCAGCCCCAGCATTTT. Its protein is CASSYSRRVGQPQHF.

The chain joins TRBV9 to TRBJ2-2, with D uncertain. The CDR3 loop spans 16 amino acids. Germline-derived CDR1 and CDR2 are SGDLS and YYNGEE. V gave up 3 bases and J gave up 5 bases, with 17 bases separating them. In nucleotides, the CDR3 is TGTGCCAGCAGCGCACGGAACCCTTGGGAAACCGGGGAGCTGTTTTTT. Translating gives CASSARNPWETGELFF.

Concerning this clone itself: A read error may produce the germline difference seen at one junction end. V and J are TRBV5-4 and TRBJ2-3; D unresolved. This CDR3 region has 15 residues. Germline-derived CDR1 and CDR2 are SGHNT and YYREEE (reference sequence). The CDR3 here is CASRLDRSSTDTQYF. The CDR3 bases are TGTGCCAGCAGGTTGGACCGGTCTAGCACAGATACGCAGTATTTT. Full variable domain (outside the CDR3, taken from reference TRBV5-4 and TRBJ2-3): ETGVTQSPTHLIKTRGQQVTLRCSSQSGHNTVSWYQQALGQGPQFIFQYYREEENGRGNFPPRFSGLQFPNYSSELNVNALELDDSALYLCASRLDRSSTDTQYFGPGTRLTVL.

V and J are TRBV4-1 and TRBJ1-2, with 10 bases that match TRBD1. The junction had 4 bases not matched to a gene; V was cut back by 3 bases and J by 3 bases. The CDR3 is made up of 15 amino acids. Germline V gives CDR1 MGHRA, CDR2 YSYEKL. The CDR3, as DNA: TGCGCCAGCAGCCACCCGACAGGGGGCGACTATGGCTACACCTTC. Protein product: CASSHPTGGDYGYTF.

The chain couples TRBV15 to TRBJ2-5; D possibly corresponds to TRBD1 (5 bases). Trimming removed 5 bases from V and 2 bases from J, with 21 bases in between. The V gene's germline CDR1 is LNHNV and CDR2 YYDKDF (reference sequence). The CDR3 totals 17 residues. DNA for the CDR3: TGTGCCACCAGCCTGTATTCCTTAGGGGATGTACAAGAGACCCAGTACTTC. Encoded protein: CATSLYSLGDVQETQYF.

This clone was counted a few times. V and J are TRBV6-5 and TRBJ1-1; D might be TRBD1 (5 bases). V was shortened by 8 bases and J by 6 bases, with 10 bases between the two germline ends. This CDR3 is built from 11 residues. Germline assignment: CDR1 MNHEY and CDR2 SVGAGI. This CDR3 reads CASSSGAEAFF. CDR3 DNA sequence: TGTGCCAGCTCCTCGGGGGCTGAAGCTTTCTTT.

The V call is TRBV4-1, the J call TRBJ2-1; 7 nucleotides line up with TRBD1. Germline assignment: CDR1 MGHRA and CDR2 YSYEKL. V lost 4 bases, J lost 7 bases, and 1 base stayed unmatched. This CDR3 is 12 amino acids long. The CDR3 bases are TGCGCCAGCAGCCGGACAGGTAATGAGCAGTTCTTC. It translates to CASSRTGNEQFF.

The chain recombines TRBV6-5 with TRBJ1-1; perhaps TRBD1 as D (6 bases). Trimming took 5 bases from V and 4 from J, leaving 14 bases between them. The CDR3 has 14 amino acids. Germline CDR1 and CDR2: MNHEY and SVGAGI. The CDR3 DNA follows: TGTGCCAGCAGTGTGCAGGGGTTGGGCACTGAAGCTTTCTTT. This codes for CASSVQGLGTEAFF.

This clone was counted a single time. The J gene is TRBJ2-3, the V gene TRBV4-2; 14 bases line up with TRBD2. Per germline, CDR1 LGHNA and CDR2 YNFKEQ. This CDR3 has 21 amino acids. V was clipped by 0 bases and J by 0 bases; unmatched bases: 11. The CDR3 here is CASSQEWRGLAGVPSTDTQYF. The CDR3 DNA reads TGTGCCAGCAGCCAAGAGTGGAGGGGACTAGCGGGAGTCCCGAGCACAGATACGCAGTATTTT.

V usage is TRBV2 and J usage is TRBJ2-7; D is uncertain. The CDR3 sequence is 13 residues long. Trimming took 3 bases from V and 2 from J, leaving 8 bases between them. The germline V gene encodes CDR1 SNHLY and CDR2 FYNNEI. CDR3 residues: CASSEEYTYEQYF. In DNA form, the CDR3 reads TGTGCCAGCAGTGAGGAGTATACCTACGAGCAGTACTTC.